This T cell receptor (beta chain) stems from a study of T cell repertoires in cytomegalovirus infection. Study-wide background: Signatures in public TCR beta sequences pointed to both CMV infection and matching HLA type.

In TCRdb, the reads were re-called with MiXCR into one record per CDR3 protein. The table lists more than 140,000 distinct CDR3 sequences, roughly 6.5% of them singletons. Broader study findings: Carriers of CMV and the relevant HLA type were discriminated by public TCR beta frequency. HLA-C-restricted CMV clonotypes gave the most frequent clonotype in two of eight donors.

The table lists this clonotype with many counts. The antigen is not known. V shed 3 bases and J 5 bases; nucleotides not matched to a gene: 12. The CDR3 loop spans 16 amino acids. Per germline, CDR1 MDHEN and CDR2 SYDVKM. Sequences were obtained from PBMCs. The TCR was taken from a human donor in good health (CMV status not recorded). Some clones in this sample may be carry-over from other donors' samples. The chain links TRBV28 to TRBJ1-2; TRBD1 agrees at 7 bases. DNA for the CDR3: TGTGCCAGCAGTTTTTCCTCAGGGGGAGGGGTGTATGGCTACACCTTC. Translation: CASSFSSGGGVYGYTF.